The 16 T cell receptor beta chains listed next were all sequenced from one sample in a study of blood T cell repertoires in COVID-19. Libraries were prepared by immunoSEQ multiplex PCR; TCRdb keeps only in-frame clonotypes and omits some of them. Of 25,000 to 30,000 clones in the sample, 85% to 95% were seen once. Sequencing was done on a sample of peripheral blood. All receptors derive from a woman between 65 and 79 years old with COVID-19, enrolled during active disease.

The chain employs TRBV28 and TRBJ2-7; 8 bases match TRBD2. Germline assignment: CDR1 MDHEN and CDR2 SYDVKM. The CDR3 loop spans 16 amino acids. V dropped 5 bases and J dropped 3; count of bases not matched to a gene: 12. CDR3 in DNA: TGTGCCAGCAGTCTCTCCAGCGGGAGAGGAATCTACGAGCAGTACTTC. It translates to CASSLSSGRGIYEQYF.

This clone was counted a few times. The rearrangement uses TRBV20-1 and TRBJ1-5; possibly TRBD1 for D (6 bases). CDR3 length equals 14 residues. Deletions cut 3 bases from V and 6 bases from J, with 15 bases between. CDR1 DFQATT and CDR2 SNEGSKA come from the germline V gene (reference sequence). The CDR3 DNA reads as TGCAGTGCTAGTCAGGGGCAGTCCAGTCAGCCCCAGCATTTT. Translated: CSASQGQSSQPQHF.

The chain uses TRBV11-3 and TRBJ2-7; 10 positions agree with TRBD2. The V segment lost 6 bases and the J segment 3 bases; nucleotides outside the gene matches: 11. Per germline, CDR1 SGHNT and CDR2 YENEEA. This CDR3 comprises 16 residues. CDR3 loop: CASRGTSGTHNYEQYF. DNA of the CDR3: TGTGCCAGCAGGGGAACTAGCGGGACTCATAACTACGAGCAGTACTTC.

The chain uses TRBV6-6 and TRBJ2-1, with D perhaps TRBD1 (5 bases). Germline CDR1 MNHNY, CDR2 SVGAGI (reference sequence). The CDR3 spans 16 residues. V was clipped by 2 bases and J by 4 bases, with 15 bases between them. The CDR3 here is CASSYNGLGEYNEQFF. The CDR3 region has the DNA TGTGCCAGCAGTTACAATGGGCTAGGGGAATACAATGAGCAGTTCTTC.

This chain uses TRBV5-1 with TRBJ2-1; 8 positions agree with TRBD2. There are 15 residues in the CDR3. V lost 3 bases to trimming and J lost 4 bases; unmatched junction nucleotides: 6. Germline values: CDR1 SGHRS, CDR2 YFSETQ. The CDR3 DNA follows: TGCGCCAGCAGCTCAGCGGGAGCGGAGTACAATGAGCAGTTCTTC. This gives the protein CASSSAGAEYNEQFF.

The chain employs TRBV19 and TRBJ2-3; D is perhaps TRBD1 (6 bases). The germline V gene has CDR1 LNHDA and CDR2 SQIVND (reference sequence). CDR3 length equals 15 residues. Deletions cut 3 bases from V and 3 bases from J, with 13 bases between. The CDR3 loop is CASSIFLGATDTQYF. As DNA, the CDR3 is TGTGCCAGTAGTATCTTTCTGGGGGCAACAGATACGCAGTATTTT. The variable domain in full, completed from reference TRBV19 and TRBJ2-3, reads DGGITQSPKYLFRKEGQNVTLSCEQNLNHDAMYWYRQDPGQGLRLIYYSQIVNDFQKGDIAEGYSVSREKKESFPLTVTSAQKNPTAFYLCASSIFLGATDTQYFGPGTRLTVL.

This chain uses TRBV6-1 with TRBJ2-5; tentative D call: TRBD2 (6 bases). The germline V and J ends were trimmed by 2 bases and 7 bases, with 20 bases remaining between them. Germline CDR1 reads MNHNS; CDR2 reads SASEGT. The CDR3 covers 16 residues. Written as DNA, the CDR3 is TGTGCCAGCAGTGAAACCCCGCTAGCGCCCCATTTGACCCAGTACTTC. Its translation: CASSETPLAPHLTQYF.

The chain employs TRBV7-3 and TRBJ2-1; 11 bases map to TRBD2. Germline V gene lookup returns CDR1 SGHTA and CDR2 FQGTGA. The CDR3 contains 15 residues. The V and J ends lost 0 bases and 8 bases, in that order; junction bases with no gene match: 3. The CDR3 DNA reads as TGTGCCAGCAGCTTAACGACTAGCGGGATTTATGAGCAGTTCTTC. This gives the protein CASSLTTSGIYEQFF.

The table lists this clone with a count of one. This chain uses TRBV6-5 with TRBJ2-5; D possibly corresponds to TRBD1 (5 bases). The V and J ends lost 10 bases and 7 bases respectively, with 25 bases between them. The CDR3 runs 15 residues. Germline V lookup: CDR1 MNHEY, CDR2 SVGAGI. In DNA form, the CDR3 reads TGTGCCACCACGGGCCGGACAATCCTCACTGGGACCCAGTACTTC. Translation: CATTGRTILTGTQYF.

This chain uses TRBV28 with TRBJ2-7, with 8 bases that match TRBD1. J lost 6 bases, V lost 4 bases, and 11 bases had no gene match. CDR1 is MDHEN and CDR2 is SYDVKM in the germline V gene. There are 15 residues in the CDR3. For the CDR3, the DNA is TGTGCCAGCAGTTACGACATGACAGGGGCGGCCGAGCAGTACTTC. Protein: CASSYDMTGAAEQYF. The whole variable domain, remainder taken from reference TRBV28 and TRBJ2-7, is DVKVTQSSRYLVKRTGEKVFLECVQDMDHENMFWYRQDPGLGLRLIYFSYDVKMKEKGDIPEGYSVSREKKERFSLILESASTNQTSMYLCASSYDMTGAAEQYFGPGTRLTVT.

V and J are TRBV7-9 and TRBJ2-3; D may be TRBD2 (5 bases). This CDR3 contains 15 residues. Trimming removed 0 bases from V and 5 bases from J, with 12 bases in between. Germline lookup yields CDR1 SEHNR and CDR2 FQNEAQ (reference sequence). CDR3 bases: TGTGCCAGCAGCTTAGCCCGCAGTGGAGGAGATACGCAGTATTTT. Translation gives CASSLARSGGDTQYF.

The rearrangement uses TRBV6-2 or TRBV6-3 and TRBJ2-1; 7 bases are a match to TRBD2. Germline assignment: CDR1 MNHEY and CDR2 SVGEGT. V shed 2 bases and J 2 bases; nucleotides not matched to a gene: 3. The length of the CDR3 is 15 residues. The CDR3 protein is CASSYLGTTYNEQFF. CDR3 coding DNA: TGTGCCAGCAGTTACCTCGGGACTACCTACAATGAGCAGTTCTTC.

The chain employs TRBV10-2 and TRBJ2-2, with D maybe TRBD1 (5 bases). The germline gives CDR1 WSHSY, CDR2 SAAADI. The CDR3 is 14 residues long. Trimming pared 11 bases from V and 3 bases from J, leaving 16 bases between. The CDR3 is CAGRQGRDTGELFF. The CDR3 coding sequence is TGCGCCGGCCGGCAGGGAAGGGACACCGGGGAGCTGTTTTTT.

This clone was detected a few times. The rearrangement uses TRBV6-6 and TRBJ2-1; 8 bases align to TRBD1. The germline gives CDR1 MNHNY, CDR2 SVGAGI (reference sequence). V was clipped by 6 bases and J by 5 bases; unmatched bases: 9. The CDR3 is 15 residues long. The CDR3 coding sequence is TGTGCCAGCAGCAAACAGGGGGAGGCCAACAATGAGCAGTTCTTC. It translates to CASSKQGEANNEQFF.

The V call is TRBV30, the J call TRBJ2-7; possible D gene TRBD1, 6 bases. Trimming removed 4 bases from V and 1 base from J, with 14 bases in between. Per germline, CDR1 GTSNPN and CDR2 SVGIG (reference sequence). There are 14 residues in the CDR3. The CDR3 coding sequence is TGTGCCTGGAACAGGGCCTTTACGTCCTACGAGCAGTACTTC. It is translated as CAWNRAFTSYEQYF.

This rearrangement joins TRBV7-2 to TRBJ2-7; D perhaps matches TRBD2 (5 bases). Germline CDR1 SGHTA, CDR2 FQGNSA. The CDR3 has 14 residues. Trimming removed 2 bases from V and 2 bases from J, with 10 bases in between. The CDR3 here is CASSLKYGTYEQYF. CDR3 DNA: TGTGCCAGCAGCTTAAAATACGGGACCTACGAGCAGTACTTC.